This T cell receptor beta chain was identified during a study of T cells in Graves' hyperthyroidism and ophthalmopathy. Regions amplified from RNA transcripts were the TCR beta CDR3 regions. HTBI primers drove first-round RT-PCR of the TCR CDR3. TCRdb independently ran MiXCR on the multiplex PCR reads; one entry per CDR3 protein. The table has roughly 330,000 distinct CDR3 sequences, around 16% seen once. V was clipped by 5 bases and J by 7 bases, with 11 bases between them. This CDR3 region has 12 residues. Germline-derived CDR1 and CDR2 are SGHNT and YENEEA. This clonotype was seen at least ten times.

The chain joins TRBV11-3 to TRBJ1-1; D remains ambiguous. The clonotype originates from a man in his thirties or forties with Graves' hyperthyroidism. Source material: blood. CDR3 in amino acids: CASSGGSIEAFF. CDR3 DNA sequence: TGTGCCAGCAGCGGCGGAAGTATTGAAGCTTTCTTT.